This TCR beta chain was recorded in a study of blood T cell repertoires in COVID-19. Turning to the study itself: Acute and convalescent COVID-19 samples came from the United States, Italy and Spain. From T cells, B-cell-depleted T cells, or PBMCs came the material, which was cDNA or gDNA.

Germline V gene lookup returns CDR1 SGHTA and CDR2 FQGNSA. Unmatched junction bases numbered 7, after V lost 5 bases and J lost 4 bases. The CDR3 consists of 15 residues. Authors' processing steps: Using reference gene primer amplification, nucleated cell counts were estimated. Here immunoSEQ multiplex PCR was the method, and the copy in TCRdb shows in-frame clones only, minus some. D and trimming come from the DNA, and the V and J calls and clone size come from that table. The sample lists 130,000 to 150,000 clones, around 87% seen once, with under 9% in the top ten. The sample consisted of peripheral blood. The rearrangement uses TRBV7-2 and TRBJ1-2; 10 bases line up with TRBD1. This clonotype was sampled from a woman between 45 and 60 years old with active or convalescent COVID-19. CDR3 amino acids: CASSQKTGGAYGYTF. In DNA, the CDR3 is TGTGCCAGCAGCCAAAAGACAGGGGGCGCCTATGGCTACACCTTC.